Below are 3 T cell receptor beta chains sequenced from a single sample in a study of low-dose radiotherapy and immunotherapy resistance in tumors. Primers targeting TRAV and TRBV primed first-strand cDNA, covering alpha and beta chains. It was with a constant-region primer and a V-primer adapter that TCRs were amplified over around 20 PCR cycles. One entry per CDR3 protein results from TCRdb running MiXCR on the reads. This sample carries about 7,300 distinct CDR3 sequences, 65% to 90% of them seen once, and the ten largest clones take about 5.9%. These receptors were obtained from a human donor with advanced metastatic prostate, ovarian, gallbladder or colorectal cancer (not recorded which). This table probably holds off-target reads from a library built for another chain.

The chain uses TRBV6-5 and TRBJ2-2; D is perhaps TRBD1 (6 bases). Trimming pared 7 bases from V and 1 base from J, leaving 13 bases between. Germline V lookup: CDR1 MNHEY, CDR2 SVGAGI. The CDR3 is 15 residues long. CDR3: CASNPTGENTGELFF. CDR3 DNA: TGTGCCAGCAACCCGACAGGAGAGAACACCGGGGAGCTGTTTTTT.

This clonotype is large by share. The junction does not match germline at one end; this may be a read error. This sequence joins TRBV13 and TRBJ1-6; D unresolved. This CDR3 has 15 amino acids. The germline CDR1 and CDR2 sequences are PRHDT and FYEKMQ (reference sequence). The DNA for the CDR3 is TGTGCAATGAGAGGGCCCTTCACCAATGCAGGCAAATCAACCTTT. Translation: CAMRGPFTNAGKSTF.

This clonotype was seen a single time. J is TRBJ2-3 and V is TRBV11-2, with D possibly TRBD2 on 7 matching bases. Trimming shortened V by 5 bases and J by 3 bases, and 15 bases separated the two germline ends. Germline V gene data show CDR1 as SGHAT and CDR2 as FQNNGV. CDR3 length: 15 residues. DNA of the CDR3: TGTGCCAGCAGCCAGGCGGGGGCTAGGACAGATACGCAGTATTTT. Residues: CASSQAGARTDTQYF. Supplemented by reference TRBV11-2 and TRBJ2-3, the full variable domain reads EAGVAQSPRYKIIEKRQSVAFWCNPISGHATLYWYQQILGQGPKLLIQFQNNGVVDDSQLPKDRFSAERLKGVDSTLKIQPAKLEDSAVYLCASSQAGARTDTQYFGPGTRLTVL.